The 21 T cell receptor beta chains below come from one sample, sequenced in a study of regulatory and conventional T cells in RAG deficiency (dated by TCRdb to about 2017). The library was prepared using the immunoSEQ multiplex PCR assay. What TCRdb holds here is the immuneACCESS table cut down to in-frame rearrangements. Part of the clones is not present; checked against another copy, under half of the missing clones reflect an unresolved V gene, and the others are unexplained. This sample comprises more than 40,000 clones, 75% to 90% of them detected only once. The ten largest clones capture roughly 0.5% of the sample. Before genomic DNA extraction, conventional CD4+ T cells were isolated from blood as CD25-low CD127-high cells. The sample was also reused in another study, on regulatory T cells. The other study reports the following: In the multiplex PCR, 52 forward TRBV primers and 13 reverse TRBJ primers were used, and assay-based and computational corrections were applied for amplification bias.

The sample taken for sequencing was CD4+ effector T cells sorted from blood. The receptors stem from a human donor in good health.

Only a few counts were recorded for this clone. The rearrangement links TRBV27 to TRBJ1-2, with 7 bases aligning to TRBD1. This CDR3 contains 13 residues. After removal of 3 bases from V and 7 bases from J, the junction contained 5 bases not matched to a gene. Germline lookup yields CDR1 MNHEY and CDR2 SMNVEV (reference sequence). This CDR3 is CASSFRGVAGYTF. Here the CDR3 DNA reads TGTGCCAGCAGTTTCAGGGGGGTTGCTGGCTACACCTTC.

This chain links TRBV28 with TRBJ2-1; 9 bases align to TRBD1. The CDR3 loop spans 14 amino acids. The germline V gene encodes CDR1 MDHEN and CDR2 SYDVKM. Trimming removed 9 bases from V and 9 bases from J; junction bases left unmatched: 12. The CDR3 DNA sequence: TGTGCCAGTAAACAGGGGGCTGCTCGGGGTGAGCAGTTCTTC. As protein: CASKQGAARGEQFF.

This chain connects TRBV7-2 to TRBJ2-5; 7 bases align to TRBD1. In germline, CDR1 is SGHTA, CDR2 FQGNSA. V was pared by 3 bases and J by 3 bases, with 4 bases of the junction left unmatched. The CDR3 consists of 14 residues. The DNA of the CDR3 is TGTGCCAGCAGCTTTACAGGGGAAAAAGAGACCCAGTACTTC. Translating it yields CASSFTGEKETQYF.

The chain uses TRBV6-1 and TRBJ1-1; D might be TRBD1 (5 bases). CDR3 size: 14 residues. V lost 3 bases and J 1 base, leaving 9 bases between the germline ends. Germline V lookup: CDR1 MNHNS, CDR2 SASEGT. CDR3 in DNA: TGTGCCAGCAGTGAGCGCCAGGGGAACACTGAAGCTTTCTTT. Residues: CASSERQGNTEAFF.

The rearrangement links TRBV5-4 to TRBJ2-7; D is ambiguous. This CDR3 comprises 14 residues. Trimming took 0 bases from V and 2 from J, leaving 9 bases between them. Germline CDR1 SGHNT, CDR2 YYREEE (reference sequence). The CDR3 here is CASSLDGQTYEQYF. The CDR3 DNA reads as TGTGCCAGCAGCTTGGATGGCCAGACCTACGAGCAGTACTTC. Together with reference TRBV5-4 and TRBJ2-7, the CDR3 gives the full variable domain: ETGVTQSPTHLIKTRGQQVTLRCSSQSGHNTVSWYQQALGQGPQFIFQYYREEENGRGNFPPRFSGLQFPNYSSELNVNALELDDSALYLCASSLDGQTYEQYFGPGTRLTVT.

The chain has TRBV5-1 and TRBJ2-5; 7 nucleotides align to TRBD1. The CDR3 is 17 amino acids. Germline V CDR1 and CDR2: SGHRS, YFSETQ. With 4 bases clipped from V and 0 bases from J, the junction kept 12 bases outside the gene matches. The CDR3 sequence: CASSQGEGAVYQETQYF. The CDR3 DNA follows: TGCGCCAGCAGCCAAGGTGAGGGGGCAGTGTACCAAGAGACCCAGTACTTC.

The chain has TRBV4-1 and TRBJ2-1; D gene uncertain. The germline V gene has CDR1 MGHRA and CDR2 YSYEKL. Trimming stripped 0 bases from V and 5 bases from J, with 2 bases between. The length of the CDR3 is 12 residues. CDR3: CASSQDDNEQFF. CDR3 bases: TGCGCCAGCAGCCAAGATGACAATGAGCAGTTCTTC.

The chain is built from TRBV9 and TRBJ2-6; D remains unclear. CDR1 and CDR2 (germline): SGDLS, YYNGEE. The V end was cut by 0 bases, the J end by 2 bases, with 9 bases between. There are 16 residues in the CDR3. The chain's CDR3 is CASSVGPAPGANVLTF. In nucleotides, the CDR3 is TGTGCCAGCAGCGTAGGTCCGGCCCCTGGGGCCAACGTCCTGACTTTC.

The V call is TRBV9, the J call TRBJ2-3; no reliable D call. V lost 0 bases to trimming and J lost 4 bases, with 15 bases between them. CDR1 is SGDLS and CDR2 is YYNGEE in the germline V gene. CDR3 length: 16 amino acids. DNA of the CDR3: TGTGCCAGCAGCGTAGGTAATTTGGGGTTAGCAGATACGCAGTATTTT. It specifies CASSVGNLGLADTQYF.

The chain uses TRBV5-1 and TRBJ2-2; TRBD2 matches 8 bases. Germline loops: CDR1 SGHRS, CDR2 YFSETQ. The CDR3 is 17 amino acids. V was pared by 1 base and J by 1 base, with 6 bases of the junction left unmatched. The CDR3 protein is CASSLLAGNLNTGELFF. The CDR3 nucleotides read TGCGCCAGCAGCTTGTTAGCGGGAAATTTGAACACCGGGGAGCTGTTTTTT. The whole variable domain, remainder taken from reference TRBV5-1 and TRBJ2-2, is KAGVTQTPRYLIKTRGQQVTLSCSPISGHRSVSWYQQTPGQGLQFLFEYFSETQRNKGNFPGRFSGRQFSNSRSEMNVSTLELGDSALYLCASSLLAGNLNTGELFFGEGSRLTVL.

V is TRBV9 and J is TRBJ1-6; 8 bases map to TRBD1. V lost 4 bases to trimming and J lost 5 bases; unmatched junction nucleotides: 5. The CDR3 loop spans 15 amino acids. The germline CDR1 and CDR2 sequences are SGDLS and YYNGEE. In DNA form, the CDR3 reads TGTGCCAGCAGCTCCCAGACAGGGGATAATTCACCCCTCCACTTT. This gives the protein CASSSQTGDNSPLHF.

This clone has just one count. The chain is built from TRBV27 and TRBJ1-2; TRBD1 might be the D (5 bases). Germline lookup yields CDR1 MNHEY and CDR2 SMNVEV (reference sequence). Trimming shortened V by 3 bases and J by 7 bases, and 12 bases separated the two germline ends. The CDR3 extends over 13 amino acids. The CDR3 is CASSFWQGSGYTF. The CDR3 DNA is TGTGCCAGCAGTTTCTGGCAGGGCTCTGGCTACACCTTC.

The chain joins TRBV7-6 to TRBJ2-1; D not certain. Germline CDR1 SGHVS, CDR2 FNYEAQ. Trimming left V 3 bases short and J 0 bases short, with 15 bases between. The CDR3 totals 17 residues. CDR3 protein: CASSFESRPSSYNEQFF. Here the CDR3 DNA reads TGTGCCAGCAGCTTCGAGTCTAGACCAAGCTCCTACAATGAGCAGTTCTTC.

The V gene is TRBV2, the J gene TRBJ1-4; D is perhaps TRBD1 (6 bases). Germline CDR1 reads SNHLY; CDR2 reads FYNNEI. The CDR3 has 15 residues. Between the trimmed V and J ends, which lost 5 bases and 2 bases, there was a span of 12 bases. The CDR3 reads CASSRDKVTNEKLFF. CDR3 sequence (DNA): TGTGCCAGCAGTAGGGACAAGGTTACTAATGAAAAACTGTTTTTT.

This chain uses TRBV18 with TRBJ2-3; weak D call: TRBD1 (5 bases). CDR1 KGHSH and CDR2 LQKENI come from the germline V gene. The CDR3 loop spans 15 amino acids. V lost 6 bases, J lost 2 bases, and 15 bases lay in between. The CDR3 DNA reads TGTGCCAGCTCCCAAGGGGTTGGGAACACAGATACGCAGTATTTT. This translates into CASSQGVGNTDTQYF.

For this clone: The sample holds other DNA sequences that translate to the same CDR3. The J gene is TRBJ2-5, the V gene TRBV28; 12 positions match TRBD2. Trimming at V came to 6 bases and at J to 1 base, leaving 3 bases not matched to a gene. Germline assignment: CDR1 MDHEN and CDR2 SYDVKM. CDR3 size: 15 residues. The CDR3 spells CASSLTSGGQETQYF. In DNA form, the CDR3 reads TGTGCCAGCAGCCTGACTAGCGGGGGCCAAGAGACCCAGTACTTC.

V gene TRBV19 combines with J gene TRBJ2-7; no clear D gene. Germline CDR1 is LNHDA and CDR2 is SQIVND (reference sequence). V shed 6 bases and J shed 0 bases, with 15 bases lying between them. The CDR3 extends over 15 amino acids. This CDR3 is CASSTTSGRSYEQYF. The CDR3 DNA reads TGTGCCAGTAGCACAACTTCCGGACGCTCCTACGAGCAGTACTTC.

This sequence joins TRBV11-2 and TRBJ1-2; 10 bases align to TRBD1. The ends lost 4 bases at V and 5 bases at J; junction bases unmatched: 10. CDR1 is SGHAT and CDR2 is FQNNGV in the germline V gene. CDR3 size: 16 residues. This CDR3 reads CASSSLRQGASYGYTF. As DNA, the CDR3 is TGTGCCAGCAGCTCGCTTCGACAGGGGGCTTCATATGGCTACACCTTC.

The chain carries TRBV13 and TRBJ1-4; 8 positions match TRBD1. Trimming took 0 bases from V and 8 from J; bases not matched to a gene: 14. The CDR3 consists of 18 residues. From germline, CDR1 is PRHDT and CDR2 FYEKMQ (reference sequence). DNA of the CDR3: TGTGCCAGCAGCTTAGGCCTAGGACAGGGCGCCGGGCACGAAAAACTGTTTTTT. Translated, it gives CASSLGLGQGAGHEKLFF.

This rearrangement joins TRBV7-8 to TRBJ1-5, with D maybe TRBD1 (5 bases). CDR3 size: 16 residues. Per germline, CDR1 SGHVS and CDR2 FQNEAQ. V lost 5 bases and J lost 5, with 19 bases in between. CDR3 DNA sequence: TGTGCCAGCAGCCTGAGTGGAGCCAGGGTCGATCAGCCCCAGCATTTT. This encodes CASSLSGARVDQPQHF. The full variable domain, in which reference TRBV7-8 and TRBJ1-5 provide the parts outside the CDR3, is GAGVSQSPRYKVAKRGQDVALRCDPISGHVSLFWYQQALGQGPEFLTYFQNEAQLDKSGLPSDRFFAERPEGSVSTLKIQRTQQEDSAVYLCASSLSGARVDQPQHFGDGTRLSIL.

V is TRBV6-5 and J is TRBJ1-2, with 7 nucleotides matching TRBD1. The germline V gene has CDR1 MNHEY and CDR2 SVGAGI. CDR3 length: 14 residues. Trimming removed 2 bases from V and 7 bases from J; junction bases left unmatched: 7. CDR3 protein: CASSYLDRVSGYTF. The CDR3 bases are TGTGCCAGCAGTTACCTCGACAGGGTATCTGGCTACACCTTC.